These T cell receptor beta chains were read from a single sample in a study of blood T cells in healthy people across ages. TCRdb called the 5' RACE reads again in MiXCR, with one record for every CDR3 protein. The sample has over 700,000 distinct CDR3 sequences, about 25% seen once. These data also formed part of another study, on T cells of mothers and their children.

The specimen was blood. These receptor sequences come from a boy aged 5-17 years in good health. Both conserved end residues are trimmed from each CDR3. A D gene is named only where the DNA matches it firmly. A clone size is listed for some rows: how often the clone was seen (once, few, many), or a class if it is expanded.

d_gene: -; v_gene: TRBV2; abundance: -; CDR3aa: ASSELIQGSKNTGELF
d_gene: TRBD1; v_gene: TRBV20-1; abundance: -; CDR3aa: SARRGTGGYGYT
d_gene: -; v_gene: TRBV9; abundance: -; CDR3aa: ASSNGQVNQPQH
d_gene: TRBD1; v_gene: TRBV12-3/TRBV12-4; abundance: -; CDR3aa: ASSGTGDFMNTEAF
d_gene: -; v_gene: TRBV28; abundance: -; CDR3aa: ASSLRSKNIQY
d_gene: -; v_gene: TRBV7-3; abundance: few; CDR3aa: ASSSQGKGGETQY
d_gene: -; v_gene: TRBV6-5; abundance: many; CDR3aa: ASSSTTYEQY
d_gene: -; v_gene: TRBV5-1; abundance: -; CDR3aa: ASSFRGASRETQY
d_gene: -; v_gene: TRBV12-3/TRBV12-4; abundance: -; CDR3aa: ASSLIGGPEKLF
d_gene: TRBD2; v_gene: TRBV29-1; abundance: few; CDR3aa: SVEPSGRYAAYNEQF
d_gene: -; v_gene: TRBV20-1; abundance: -; CDR3aa: SARGSGTQETQY
d_gene: TRBD2; v_gene: TRBV20-1; abundance: few; CDR3aa: SASLAGRGETQY
d_gene: -; v_gene: TRBV4-1; abundance: -; CDR3aa: ASSQSPPGQPQH
d_gene: -; v_gene: TRBV29-1; abundance: few; CDR3aa: SKTTPDRPGEKLF
d_gene: -; v_gene: TRBV10-3; abundance: few; CDR3aa: AISESSDTRTYNEQF
d_gene: -; v_gene: TRBV6-2/TRBV6-3; abundance: few; CDR3aa: ASGWGTIY
d_gene: TRBD2; v_gene: TRBV12-3/TRBV12-4; abundance: few; CDR3aa: ASSLGSEAGGGAKNIQY
d_gene: TRBD1; v_gene: TRBV2; abundance: few; CDR3aa: ASSDKLRGQGPPTYEQY
d_gene: -; v_gene: TRBV20-1; abundance: -; CDR3aa: SALLSGSPSYNEQF
d_gene: -; v_gene: TRBV27; abundance: -; CDR3aa: ASSLWGVPGETQY
d_gene: -; v_gene: TRBV29-1; abundance: -; CDR3aa: SEQKDVSTEAF
d_gene: TRBD1; v_gene: TRBV28; abundance: -; CDR3aa: ASSLMTGNYEQY
d_gene: -; v_gene: TRBV29-1; abundance: -; CDR3aa: SVGLTSYEQY
d_gene: -; v_gene: TRBV7-8; abundance: -; CDR3aa: ASSLGYYSSTDTQY
d_gene: TRBD1; v_gene: TRBV20-1; abundance: -; CDR3aa: SAPWTGLEETQY
d_gene: -; v_gene: TRBV5-1; abundance: -; CDR3aa: ASSKSGTPYEQY
d_gene: TRBD2; v_gene: TRBV9; abundance: -; CDR3aa: ASSVLGTSGVETQY
d_gene: TRBD1; v_gene: TRBV15; abundance: many; CDR3aa: ATSKRTGIVETQY
d_gene: -; v_gene: TRBV6-5; abundance: -; CDR3aa: ATTKSGGTSLGYT
d_gene: TRBD2; v_gene: TRBV3-1; abundance: few; CDR3aa: ASGLAGALQETQY
d_gene: TRBD1; v_gene: TRBV27; abundance: few; CDR3aa: ASGDDRGSQETQY
d_gene: TRBD1; v_gene: TRBV19; abundance: -; CDR3aa: ASTTGVGQPQH
d_gene: TRBD2; v_gene: TRBV6-6; abundance: -; CDR3aa: ASRTGTSGRVEQY
d_gene: TRBD2; v_gene: TRBV9; abundance: -; CDR3aa: ASSVGRREKETQY